These T cell receptor beta chains were read from a single sample in a study of blood T cell repertoires in COVID-19. Sequenced by immunoSEQ multiplex PCR; TCRdb stores in-frame clones only, minus some. The table has approximately 200,000 clones, 87% seen once. The sample was peripheral blood. The receptors come from a man between 60 and 70 years old who had recovered from COVID-19. Each CDR3 is given with its conserved first and last residue. Fields, in order: CDR3 DNA, CDR3 protein, clone size, D gene, J gene, V gene. The D gene is left open where the match is weak. The size field is filled for only some rows; it gives once, few, many or a size class.

TGTGCCAGCTCACCACCGGGGGCAGGAGACTATGGCTACACCTTC,CASSPPGAGDYGYTF,-,-,TRBJ1-2,TRBV18
TGTGCCATCAGTTCTCGGGGGAGCACAGATACGCAGTATTTT,CAISSRGSTDTQYF,-,-,TRBJ2-3,TRBV10-3
TGTGCCAGCAGTTTACAGGTCCCTTACGAGCAGTACTTC,CASSLQVPYEQYF,-,-,TRBJ2-7,TRBV28
TGTGCCAGCAGCCAAGAAGCGCTTACTAGCGGGATGTTATACGAGCAGTACTTC,CASSQEALTSGMLYEQYF,-,TRBD2,TRBJ2-7,TRBV4-2
TGCGCCAGCAGCTTGGTACAGGGTACCGGGGAGCTGTTTTTT,CASSLVQGTGELFF,-,-,TRBJ2-2,TRBV5-1
TGTGCCAGTAATTCTGGACTAGCGGGGGCCAAAACGCAGTATTTT,CASNSGLAGAKTQYF,-,TRBD2,TRBJ2-3,TRBV19
TGTGCCAGCAGCTTGCTAGCGGGAGTAACCGAGCAGTACTTC,CASSLLAGVTEQYF,-,TRBD2,TRBJ2-7,TRBV11-2
TGTGCCAGCAGTGAAATTCTCTGGGGGCCAACTTCTGGAAACACCATATATTTT,CASSEILWGPTSGNTIYF,-,-,TRBJ1-3,TRBV6-1
TGTGCCAGCAGCCGGACAGGGATCACTGAAAAACTGTTTTTT,CASSRTGITEKLFF,-,TRBD1,TRBJ1-4,TRBV27
TGTGCCAGCAGCCCCCAGGGAGGAGGTTCGAATGAGCAGTTCTTC,CASSPQGGGSNEQFF,-,-,TRBJ2-1,TRBV7-2
TGTGCCAGCAGCCGGGGACAGGTGACTGAAAAACTGTTTTTT,CASSRGQVTEKLFF,once,TRBD1,TRBJ1-4,TRBV5-6
TGTGCCAGCTCACCTACACCAGACAGCTACGGAAACACCATATATTTT,CASSPTPDSYGNTIYF,-,-,TRBJ1-3,TRBV18
TGTGCCAGCTCACCAATGGGACAGCCCAATTCACCCCTCCACTTT,CASSPMGQPNSPLHF,few,TRBD1,TRBJ1-6,TRBV18
TGCGCCAGCAGCTCGACGGGACTAGGAGGCAATGAGCAGTTCTTC,CASSSTGLGGNEQFF,once,TRBD2,TRBJ2-1,TRBV5-1
TGTGCCAGTACCCGGCGCGCGGAGGGGAGCTCCTACAATGAGCAGTTCTTC,CASTRRAEGSSYNEQFF,-,-,TRBJ2-1,TRBV19
TGTGCCAGCAGCTACGAAGCGGGAGTAGCCTACGAGCAGTACTTC,CASSYEAGVAYEQYF,-,TRBD2,TRBJ2-7,TRBV7-9
TGTGCCAGCTCTTTTCCCGGAGCCAAAAACATTCAGTACTTC,CASSFPGAKNIQYF,-,-,TRBJ2-4,TRBV18
TGTGCCAGCAGCTTGGTATCAGTGTCAGATACGCAGTATTTT,CASSLVSVSDTQYF,-,-,TRBJ2-3,TRBV5-8
TGCGCCAGCAGACGGGACACCGGGGATGAGCAGTTCTTC,CASRRDTGDEQFF,-,-,TRBJ2-1,TRBV5-1
TGTGCTAGTGGTCCCCGTTTTGAGACCCAGTACTTC,CASGPRFETQYF,-,-,TRBJ2-5,TRBV12-5
TGTGCCAGCAGTTACGGCGGGGCAGGGACCAACTATGGCTACACCTTC,CASSYGGAGTNYGYTF,-,-,TRBJ1-2,TRBV6-6
TGTGCCAGCAGTCGGGGGACTAGCGGGAGATCCTCCTACAATGAGCAGTTCTTC,CASSRGTSGRSSYNEQFF,-,TRBD2,TRBJ2-1,TRBV27
TGCGCCAGCAGCTTGGCTAGCGGCAGCACAGATACGCAGTATTTT,CASSLASGSTDTQYF,-,TRBD2,TRBJ2-3,TRBV5-1
TGTGCCAGTAATTACGGACAGGGATACGCTGAAGCTTTCTTT,CASNYGQGYAEAFF,-,TRBD1,TRBJ1-1,TRBV19
TGTGCCAGCAGCGTCGAATCGGGGGGTTATGGCTACACCTTC,CASSVESGGYGYTF,-,-,TRBJ1-2,TRBV9
TGTGCCAGCAGCCGACCAAGCGGGAGCTCCTACAATGAGCAGTTCTTC,CASSRPSGSSYNEQFF,-,TRBD2,TRBJ2-1,TRBV7-9
TGTGCCAGTAGTACCCACCGGGACTGGAGGGGAGATACGCAGTATTTT,CASSTHRDWRGDTQYF,-,-,TRBJ2-3,TRBV19
TGTGCCTGGAGTGGCGGGGGGAATGAGCAGTTCTTC,CAWSGGGNEQFF,-,TRBD2,TRBJ2-1,TRBV30
TGTGCCAGCAGCAGACAGAAAACCTGGGGATCTGGGGCCAACGTCCTGACTTTC,CASSRQKTWGSGANVLTF,-,-,TRBJ2-6,TRBV27
TGTGCCAGCAGCGTAGTAGTGGGGAGACAGGTTAATAGCAATCAGCCCCAGCATTTT,CASSVVVGRQVNSNQPQHF,-,-,TRBJ1-5,TRBV9
TGCGCCAGCAGCCAGCAGGTCGCGGGGACGTACAATGAGCAGTTCTTC,CASSQQVAGTYNEQFF,-,-,TRBJ2-1,TRBV4-3
TGTGCCAGCAGCCCACAGGGAATTGGTCGTGGCTACACCTTC,CASSPQGIGRGYTF,-,-,TRBJ1-2,TRBV3-1/TRBV3-2
TGTGCCTGGAGGCATGGACAGTCTAGCGGGCCTTACAATGAGCAGTTCTTC,CAWRHGQSSGPYNEQFF,-,TRBD2,TRBJ2-1,TRBV30
TGTGCCAGCAGGAGGAACAGGGGGCTTTATGAAAAACTGTTTTTT,CASRRNRGLYEKLFF,-,TRBD1,TRBJ1-4,TRBV27
TGTGCCAGCAGTTTGAAAACCCCGGGGGGGACAAGGCACTACGAGCAGTACTTC,CASSLKTPGGTRHYEQYF,-,TRBD2,TRBJ2-7,TRBV28
TGTGCCAGCAGCCTAAGCATCGATCAGCCCCAGCATTTT,CASSLSIDQPQHF,-,-,TRBJ1-5,TRBV11-2
TGTGCCAGCAGCTTGAATCGACAGGGCCGTGAGACCCAGTACTTC,CASSLNRQGRETQYF,-,TRBD1,TRBJ2-5,TRBV5-8
TGTGCCAGCAGTGCCCCGGACAGGGCCACATACTATGGCTACACCTTC,CASSAPDRATYYGYTF,-,TRBD1,TRBJ1-2,TRBV6-1
TGCGCCAGCAGCCTGGGACAGGCGAGCTCCTACGAGCAGTACTTC,CASSLGQASSYEQYF,-,TRBD1,TRBJ2-7,TRBV5-1
TGTGCCAGCAGCGCAGGGACATTGAGTTACACTGAAGCTTTCTTT,CASSAGTLSYTEAFF,once,-,TRBJ1-1,TRBV11-2
TGTGCCAGCAGCGTTAGTGGCGGGGGAAACTATGGCTACACCTTC,CASSVSGGGNYGYTF,-,-,TRBJ1-2,TRBV7-2
TGTGCCAGCAGCTTAAGGGACAGGCGTCCTTTAAGAGATACGCAGTATTTT,CASSLRDRRPLRDTQYF,-,TRBD1,TRBJ2-3,TRBV7-2
TGTGCCAGCTCACCGACAGGGTCGGCTGAAGCTTTCTTT,CASSPTGSAEAFF,-,TRBD1,TRBJ1-1,TRBV18
TGTGCCAGCAGTCCCAGCGGTTCGAGCTCCTACAATGAGCAGTTCTTC,CASSPSGSSSYNEQFF,-,-,TRBJ2-1,TRBV6-6